Sequencing of this T cell receptor beta chain was carried out in a study of blood T cell repertoires in COVID-19. Study-wide background: Sources were T cells, B-cell-depleted T cells, or PBMCs; the material itself was cDNA or gDNA.

CDR3 size: 15 residues. Germline CDR1 is LNHDA and CDR2 is SQIVND (reference sequence). With 10 bases removed from V and 0 bases from J, the gap between germline ends came to 16 bases. The protocol was immunoSEQ multiplex PCR, while the TCRdb copy is restricted to in-frame clones and leaves out a portion. This table has around 250,000 clones, 80% to 85% appearing once. V and J are TRBV19 and TRBJ1-3; a weak D match, TRBD1 (6 bases). Sequencing was carried out using peripheral blood. The source of this sequence is a middle-aged woman who had recovered from COVID-19. CDR3 bases: TGTGCCACCAACACGGGACAACACTCTGGAAACACCATATATTTT. It yields the protein CATNTGQHSGNTIYF.